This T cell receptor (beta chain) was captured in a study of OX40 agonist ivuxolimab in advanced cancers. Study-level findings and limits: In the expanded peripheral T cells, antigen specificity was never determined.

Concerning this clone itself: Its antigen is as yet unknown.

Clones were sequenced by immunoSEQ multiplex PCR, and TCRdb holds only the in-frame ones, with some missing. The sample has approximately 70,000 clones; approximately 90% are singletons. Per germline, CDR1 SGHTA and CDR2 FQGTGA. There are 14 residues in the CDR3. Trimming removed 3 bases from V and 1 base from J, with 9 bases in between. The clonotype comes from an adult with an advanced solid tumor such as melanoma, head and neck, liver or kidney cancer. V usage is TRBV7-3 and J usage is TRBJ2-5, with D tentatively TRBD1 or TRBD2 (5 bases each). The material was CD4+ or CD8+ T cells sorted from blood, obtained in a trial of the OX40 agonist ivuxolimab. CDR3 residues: CASSFAGTQETQYF. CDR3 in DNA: TGTGCCAGCAGCTTTGCCGGGACCCAAGAGACCCAGTACTTC. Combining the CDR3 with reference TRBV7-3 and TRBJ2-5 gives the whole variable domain GAGVSQTPSNKVTEKGKYVELRCDPISGHTALYWYRQSLGQGPEFLIYFQGTGAADDSGLPNDRFFAVRPEGSVSTLKIQRTERGDSAVYLCASSFAGTQETQYFGPGTRLLVL.